This is a list of T cell receptor beta chains from one sample in a study of T cell repertoires in cytomegalovirus infection. MiXCR, applied by TCRdb to the reads, yields one record per CDR3 protein. The sample carries 200,000 to 300,000 distinct CDR3 sequences, roughly an eighth recorded once. Sequencing was done on a sample of PBMCs. Receptors originate from a human donor in good health (CMV status not recorded). Some clones in this sample may be carry-over from other donors' samples. Each CDR3 is given without its conserved first and last residue. D genes are given only for firm matches.

D gene,J gene,V gene,CDR3 protein
.,TRBJ2-1,TRBV11-2,ASSSYSAQSYNEQF
.,TRBJ1-2,TRBV7-8,ASSSPSWAILTGYT
.,TRBJ2-5,TRBV7-2,ASSLEWGIQETQY
TRBD1,TRBJ1-1,TRBV11-2,ASSLTGQSNTEAF
.,TRBJ2-5,TRBV20-1,SAAGSKGSPQETQY
.,TRBJ2-5,TRBV20-1,SAGSGETQY
.,TRBJ1-2,TRBV7-2,ASSLGTHWRINYGYT
TRBD2,TRBJ2-7,TRBV28,ASDTSGRYEQY
.,TRBJ1-5,TRBV27,ATGGGGNQPQH
TRBD1,TRBJ2-3,TRBV2,ATAESPGQGAGLRDTQY
TRBD2,TRBJ2-3,TRBV29-1,SGRGTSGRGTDTQY
.,TRBJ1-1,TRBV19,ASETGGNTEAF
.,TRBJ1-4,TRBV7-9,ASSRGRATNEKLF
.,TRBJ2-3,TRBV7-6,ASSHNRISTDTQY
TRBD2,TRBJ2-5,TRBV29-1,SVGLASGQTQY
.,TRBJ2-3,TRBV2,ASSGAGVGTDTQY
.,TRBJ1-3,TRBV20-1,SARDPGRPGNTIY
.,TRBJ1-5,TRBV7-3,ASSLTLLDPQH
TRBD2,TRBJ2-7,TRBV29-1,SVGGGPGLASYEQY
.,TRBJ1-2,TRBV19,ASSMEGVYGYT
.,TRBJ2-7,TRBV20-1,SARHPGGREQY
.,TRBJ2-7,TRBV7-2,ASSFWNSYEQY
TRBD2,TRBJ2-2,TRBV7-3,ASSLKTGTSAGELF
.,TRBJ2-7,TRBV29-1,SVGGQGGSYEQY
TRBD1,TRBJ1-1,TRBV29-1,SVTGQGPPEAF
TRBD2,TRBJ2-3,TRBV7-3,ASSPRGGKTDTQY
.,TRBJ1-1,TRBV25-1,ASSEYGNTEAF
.,TRBJ2-5,TRBV5-8,ASSSGSGRETQY
.,TRBJ1-5,TRBV19,ASSIHRGSNQPQH
.,TRBJ2-6,TRBV10-3,AIPSSGANVLT
.,TRBJ1-1,TRBV28,ASSLTAFNTEAF
TRBD1,TRBJ2-2,TRBV5-6,ASSSGTGAHTGELF
TRBD2,TRBJ2-1,TRBV20-1,SPAGGRWYNEQF
TRBD1,TRBJ1-4,TRBV29-1,SVGGTRDRGHEKLF
.,TRBJ1-1,TRBV28,ASSLSPRWGAEAF
TRBD1,TRBJ2-3,TRBV28,ASSRDRARTDTQY
TRBD2,TRBJ2-1,TRBV6-2/TRBV6-3,ASRGLAGVEVNEQF
.,TRBJ1-5,TRBV28,ASRDVRGGPQH
.,TRBJ1-6,TRBV12-3/TRBV12-4,ASRRDAGSSPLH
.,TRBJ1-2,TRBV29-1,SVAGAGYGYT
.,TRBJ1-1,TRBV27,ASSLPGGEAF
.,TRBJ1-1,TRBV6-2/TRBV6-3,ASSGLRTVNTEAF
.,TRBJ2-7,TRBV28,ASSPARYEQY
.,TRBJ2-7,TRBV10-3,AISEKTGSYEQY
.,TRBJ2-1,TRBV7-9,ASSPVSADNEQF
TRBD1,TRBJ1-2,TRBV7-2,ASSLGQLPYGYT